What follows are 26 T cell receptor beta chains derived from one specimen sequenced in a study of Ad26.COV2.S vaccination and SARS-CoV-2 variants. As for treatment: around 19 received Ad26.COV2.S at low or high dose, single or two shots; about 5 received placebo; per-sample allocation not given. Following the first vaccine or placebo injection, samples were taken on day 63. Produced via immunoSEQ multiplex PCR; TCRdb's table is partial and in-frame only. The sample consists of 300,000 to 400,000 clones, more than 75% of them appearing once. The material sequenced was peripheral blood, taken in a trial of Ad26.COV2.S vaccine versus placebo. The origin of the receptors is a person aged 18-60 years who received the Ad26.COV2.S COVID-19 vaccine or a placebo.

The V and J genes are TRBV7-9 and TRBJ1-2; 8 nucleotides match TRBD1. The CDR3 totals 13 residues. With V trimmed by 1 base and J by 8 bases, 3 bases remained unmatched. Per germline, CDR1 SEHNR and CDR2 FQNEAQ (reference sequence). The CDR3 bases are TGTGCCAGCAGCTTAGTTGCAGGGGGCGGCTACACCTTC. It yields the protein CASSLVAGGGYTF.

In its sample, this clone was seen once. The rearrangement uses TRBV27 and TRBJ2-7; D ambiguous. The CDR3 totals 13 residues. Germline CDR1 MNHEY, CDR2 SMNVEV (reference sequence). V shed 3 bases and J shed 5 bases, with 11 bases lying between them. The CDR3 sequence: CASSFRLPHEQYF. CDR3 in DNA: TGTGCCAGCAGTTTTAGGTTGCCGCACGAGCAGTACTTC.

The chain carries TRBV7-9 and TRBJ1-2; weak D call: TRBD1 (5 bases). This CDR3 has 11 amino acids. Germline V CDR1 and CDR2: SEHNR, FQNEAQ (reference sequence). Trimming pared 4 bases from V and 14 bases from J, leaving 14 bases between. The CDR3 DNA reads TGTGCCAGCAGCTCCACCCGGGACGAAACCTTC. Encoded protein: CASSSTRDETF.

This clone appeared a single time. The chain couples TRBV6-1 to TRBJ1-6; possible D gene TRBD1, 6 bases. The germline gives CDR1 MNHNS, CDR2 SASEGT. The CDR3 covers 15 residues. V dropped 3 bases and J dropped 9 bases, with 15 bases sitting between them. The CDR3 reads CASSDWQGISSPLHF. The DNA of the CDR3 is TGTGCCAGCAGTGATTGGCAGGGGATTAGTTCACCCCTCCACTTT.

The gene calls are TRBV28 and TRBJ1-6, with TRBD1 identical over 9 bases. CDR3 size: 20 residues. J was trimmed by 0 bases and V by 5 bases; bases with no gene match: 14. CDR1 and CDR2 (germline): MDHEN, SYDVKM. CDR3 DNA: TGTGCCAGCAGTCCCCGGACAGGGGCAAAAACTAGCTCCTATAATTCACCCCTCCACTTT. Its translation: CASSPRTGAKTSSYNSPLHF.

This clone occurred a few times. The V gene is TRBV4-1, the J gene TRBJ1-2; D not resolved. CDR3 length: 14 residues. V was cut by 1 base and J by 5 bases, with 11 bases left in between. Looked up from germline, CDR1 is MGHRA and CDR2 is YSYEKL. DNA of the CDR3: TGCGCCAGCAGCCAAGTCCCACCACCTTATGGCTACACCTTC. Residues: CASSQVPPPYGYTF.

The rearrangement uses TRBV15 and TRBJ2-3; no definite D call. CDR3 length: 16 amino acids. Germline-derived CDR1 and CDR2 are LNHNV and YYDKDF (reference sequence). Trimming shortened V by 3 bases and J by 4 bases, and 17 bases separated the two germline ends. The CDR3 sequence: CATSSRLGSRADTQYF. CDR3 in DNA: TGTGCCACCAGCAGCAGATTGGGATCACGGGCAGATACGCAGTATTTT.

CDR3 nucleotides: TGTGCCAGCAGTTTTTCCACAGGGTTCGACACTGAAGCTTTCTTT. Amino acids: CASSFSTGFDTEAFF. V gene TRBV27 combines with J gene TRBJ1-1; perhaps TRBD1 as D (6 bases). Per germline, CDR1 MNHEY and CDR2 SMNVEV (reference sequence). V lost 3 bases to trimming and J lost 3 bases, with 14 bases between them. The CDR3 spans 15 residues.

V and J are TRBV5-1 and TRBJ2-7; D might be TRBD1 or TRBD2, each matching 5 bases. Trimming left V 4 bases short and J 4 bases short, with 18 bases between. CDR1 and CDR2 (germline): SGHRS, YFSETQ. CDR3 length: 15 residues. The CDR3 here is CASSTSTGRIYEQYF. Here the CDR3 DNA reads TGCGCCAGCAGCACCTCCACGGGACGGATTTACGAGCAGTACTTC.

The chain links TRBV7-2 to TRBJ2-2, with a weak D call TRBD2 (6 bases). V was shortened by 5 bases and J by 6 bases, with 19 bases between the two germline ends. This CDR3 spans 16 amino acids. Germline V gives CDR1 SGHTA, CDR2 FQGNSA. CDR3 sequence: CASSQRAGRFAGELFF. Here the CDR3 DNA reads TGTGCCAGCAGCCAAAGGGCAGGGAGGTTCGCCGGGGAGCTGTTTTTT. The full variable domain, in which reference TRBV7-2 and TRBJ2-2 provide the parts outside the CDR3, is GAGVSQSPSNKVTEKGKDVELRCDPISGHTALYWYRQSLGQGLEFLIYFQGNSAPDKSGLPSDRFSAERTGGSVSTLTIQRTQQEDSAVYLCASSQRAGRFAGELFFGEGSRLTVL.

The chain is built from TRBV9 and TRBJ1-2; perhaps TRBD1 as D (6 bases). Germline CDR1 and CDR2: SGDLS and YYNGEE. The CDR3 extends over 14 amino acids. Between the trimmed V and J ends, which lost 3 bases and 3 bases, there was a span of 12 bases. The CDR3 DNA reads as TGTGCCAGCAGCGCGGGGGACACCCACTATGGCTACACCTTC. This encodes CASSAGDTHYGYTF.

V usage is TRBV10-3 and J usage is TRBJ1-3; a possible D gene is TRBD1 (6 bases). The CDR3 contains 15 residues. Trimming took off 6 bases at V and 0 bases at J, with 12 bases between the two ends. The germline V gene encodes CDR1 ENHRY and CDR2 SYGVKD. CDR3 sequence: CAISLDRSSGNTIYF. The CDR3, as DNA: TGTGCCATCAGCTTGGACAGAAGCTCTGGAAACACCATATATTTT.

The chain recombines TRBV7-6 with TRBJ1-5; the D gene is possibly TRBD1 (6 bases). The germline CDR1 and CDR2 sequences are SGHVS and FNYEAQ. Trimming stripped 5 bases from V and 0 bases from J, with 17 bases between. The CDR3 has 17 amino acids. The CDR3 is CASSPARDKSSNQPQHF. In nucleotides, the CDR3 is TGTGCCAGCAGCCCAGCCCGGGACAAGTCTAGCAATCAGCCCCAGCATTTT.

This clone has just a few counts. The chain has TRBV4-2 and TRBJ2-1; 7 positions agree with TRBD2. The trim removed 0 bases at V and 3 bases at J, leaving 5 bases unmatched. Germline V gene lookup returns CDR1 LGHNA and CDR2 YNFKEQ. CDR3 length: 16 amino acids. In DNA, the CDR3 is TGTGCCAGCAGCCAAGATAGTCTAGCGGTCTACAATGAGCAGTTCTTC. This encodes CASSQDSLAVYNEQFF.

This chain links TRBV5-1 with TRBJ2-3; D gene uncertain. This CDR3 spans 14 amino acids. Trimming took off 4 bases at V and 0 bases at J, with 9 bases between the two ends. The germline gives CDR1 SGHRS, CDR2 YFSETQ. CDR3 loop: CASSPEGSTDTQYF. The CDR3 DNA is TGCGCCAGCAGCCCCGAAGGGAGCACAGATACGCAGTATTTT.

This clone was recorded only once. The chain links TRBV6-2 or TRBV6-3 to TRBJ1-6; the D gene is possibly TRBD1 (6 bases). The CDR3 is made up of 15 amino acids. Germline CDR1 MNHEY, CDR2 SVGEGT. Trimming took off 0 bases at V and 9 bases at J, with 12 bases between the two ends. The CDR3 reads CASSYSNRVGSPLHF. CDR3 coding DNA: TGTGCCAGCAGTTACTCCAACAGGGTCGGTTCACCCCTCCACTTT.

This clone was detected only once. The J gene is TRBJ1-1, the V gene TRBV25-1; 8 positions match TRBD1. V gave up 4 bases and J gave up 0 bases; unmatched junction bases: 4. Germline CDR1 reads MGHDK; CDR2 reads SYGVNS. CDR3 length equals 15 residues. CDR3 sequence reads: CASSGQGPMNTEAFF. The CDR3 nucleotides read TGTGCCAGCAGTGGACAGGGGCCAATGAACACTGAAGCTTTCTTT.

This sequence joins TRBV7-9 and TRBJ2-7, with a tentative D call TRBD2 (6 bases). The ends were cut back, 0 bases at V and 7 bases at J, with 7 bases in the middle. The germline V gene encodes CDR1 SEHNR and CDR2 FQNEAQ (reference sequence). The CDR3 sequence is 12 residues long. The CDR3 spells CASSLAGREQYF. The CDR3 coding sequence is TGTGCCAGCAGCTTAGCGGGGAGGGAGCAGTACTTC.

The chain is built from TRBV6-5 and TRBJ1-2; a weak D match, TRBD1 (6 bases). The V and J ends lost 2 bases and 4 bases respectively, with 11 bases between them. Germline values: CDR1 MNHEY, CDR2 SVGAGI. This CDR3 has 14 amino acids. CDR3 DNA: TGTGCCAGCAGTTACGCGGCGGACAGCTATGGCTACACCTTC. It specifies CASSYAADSYGYTF.

This clone has only one observation. The chain employs TRBV14 and TRBJ2-1; D is unresolved. There are 15 residues in the CDR3. The V gene's germline CDR1 is SGHDN and CDR2 FVKESK. Trimming removed 3 bases from V and 0 bases from J, with 9 bases in between. Here the CDR3 DNA reads TGTGCCAGCAGCCACGCTCCCAACTCCTACAATGAGCAGTTCTTC. It is translated as CASSHAPNSYNEQFF. Full variable domain (outside the CDR3, taken from reference TRBV14 and TRBJ2-1): EAGVTQFPSHSVIEKGQTVTLRCDPISGHDNLYWYRRVMGKEIKFLLHFVKESKQDESGMPNNRFLAERTGGTYSTLKVQPAELEDSGVYFCASSHAPNSYNEQFFGPGTRLTVL.

This chain connects TRBV7-9 to TRBJ1-4; 9 bases are shared with TRBD1. The germline V gene has CDR1 SEHNR and CDR2 FQNEAQ (reference sequence). The CDR3 runs 17 residues. Trimming cost V 0 bases and J 4 bases; bases outside gene matches: 6. The CDR3 coding sequence is TGTGCCAGCAGCTTAGCCGGCACAGGGGGCCTTAATGAAAAACTGTTTTTT. It translates to CASSLAGTGGLNEKLFF.

The rearrangement joins TRBV5-5 to TRBJ2-6; a possible D gene is TRBD1 (6 bases). The length of the CDR3 is 17 residues. The V gene's germline CDR1 is SGHKS and CDR2 YYEKEE (reference sequence). With 2 bases removed from V and 0 bases from J, the gap between germline ends came to 12 bases. DNA of the CDR3: TGTGCCAGCAGCTTTGGACAGCGGAGCTCTGGGGCCAACGTCCTGACTTTC. It encodes CASSFGQRSSGANVLTF.

This chain uses TRBV6-5 with TRBJ2-7, with unresolved D. This CDR3 spans 14 amino acids. Germline V lookup: CDR1 MNHEY, CDR2 SVGAGI. Trimming took off 6 bases at V and 0 bases at J, with 12 bases between the two ends. The DNA of the CDR3 is TGTGCCAGCAGCCAGCAGGCGAGCTCCTACGAGCAGTACTTC. Translating it yields CASSQQASSYEQYF.

V and J are TRBV12-3 or TRBV12-4 and TRBJ1-5; D is ambiguous. The CDR3 is 12 residues long. V lost 3 bases and J lost 4, with 4 bases in between. The CDR3 DNA is TGTGCCAGCAGTTTTTATAATCAGCCCCAGCATTTT. Translation gives CASSFYNQPQHF.

This clone has more than one count but fewer than ten. This chain connects TRBV5-8 to TRBJ1-3; no clear D. The CDR3 has 14 residues. Germline V gene lookup returns CDR1 SGHTS and CDR2 YDEGEE. V was pared by 2 bases and J by 0 bases, with 6 bases between. The CDR3 DNA reads as TGTGCCAGCAGCTTCGACTTCTCTGGAAACACCATATATTTT. Translated: CASSFDFSGNTIYF.

This clone has only one observation. This chain joins TRBV27 and TRBJ2-7, with 7 bases that match TRBD1. Germline CDR1 and CDR2: MNHEY and SMNVEV (reference sequence). The ends lost 3 bases at V and 2 bases at J; junction bases unmatched: 4. The CDR3 is 14 amino acids. CDR3 bases: TGTGCCAGCAGTTTCCGAGACAGGGCCTACGAGCAGTACTTC. It codes for CASSFRDRAYEQYF.